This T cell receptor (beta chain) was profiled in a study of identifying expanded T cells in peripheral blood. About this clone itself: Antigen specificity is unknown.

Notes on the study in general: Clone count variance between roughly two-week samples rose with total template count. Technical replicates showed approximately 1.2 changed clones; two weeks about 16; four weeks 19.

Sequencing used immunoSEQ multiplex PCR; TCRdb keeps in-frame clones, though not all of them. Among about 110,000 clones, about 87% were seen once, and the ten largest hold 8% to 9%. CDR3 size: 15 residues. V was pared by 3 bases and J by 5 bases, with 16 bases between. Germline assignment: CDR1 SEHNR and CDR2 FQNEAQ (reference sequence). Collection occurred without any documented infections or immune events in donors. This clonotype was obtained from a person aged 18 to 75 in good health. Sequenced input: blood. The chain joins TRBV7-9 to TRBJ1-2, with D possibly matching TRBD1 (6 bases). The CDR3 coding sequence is TGTGCCAGCAGCTTCAATGCGGGGGCCGTGTATGGCTACACCTTC. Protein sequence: CASSFNAGAVYGYTF.